Presented here are 5 T cell receptor beta chains from one specimen sequenced in a study of post-analysis software for immune sequencing data. Notes on the study in general: Higher frequency in patients than in controls was seen for several TRBV segments, with TRBV5-6, TRBV5-1 and TRBV20-1 among them.

Unique molecular identifiers were present in the TCR beta cDNA libraries. TCRdb reprocessed the PCR reads via MiXCR and lists one record per CDR3 protein. Among just over 250,000 distinct CDR3 sequences listed, 35% to 40% were seen once. The antigens of these receptors remain unknown. Sequences were obtained from blood. The receptors were gathered from a girl aged 10-17 years with multiple sclerosis.

The sample holds many counts of this clonotype. The J gene is TRBJ1-2, the V gene TRBV12-3 or TRBV12-4, with 7 nucleotides matching TRBD1. This CDR3 has 13 amino acids. The V and J ends lost 5 bases and 4 bases, in that order; junction bases with no gene match: 4. The chain's CDR3 is CASSPGTVYGYTF. DNA for the CDR3: TGTGCCAGCAGTCCCGGGACAGTCTATGGCTACACCTTC.

The chain couples TRBV5-1 to TRBJ2-1; D gene unclear. Trimming stripped 5 bases from V and 12 bases from J, with 12 bases between. Germline-derived CDR1 and CDR2 are SGHRS and YFSETQ. The CDR3 totals 11 residues. CDR3 loop: CASSHIGRQFF. In nucleotides, the CDR3 is TGCGCCAGCAGTCATATAGGAAGGCAGTTCTTC.

This clonotype was counted at least ten times. The rearrangement links TRBV5-1 to TRBJ1-1; the match to TRBD1 covers 11 bases. Germline values: CDR1 SGHRS, CDR2 YFSETQ. There are 13 residues in the CDR3. V shed 4 bases and J 9 bases; nucleotides not matched to a gene: 5. The CDR3 spells CASSLGTGGQAFF. The CDR3, as DNA: TGCGCCAGCAGCCTAGGGACAGGGGGTCAAGCTTTCTTT.

Many counts were recorded for this clonotype. This rearrangement joins TRBV7-3 to TRBJ2-3, with TRBD2 matching 7 bases. V shed 2 bases and J 5 bases; nucleotides not matched to a gene: 4. Per the germline V gene, CDR1 is SGHTA and CDR2 is FQGTGA. The CDR3 length is 14 residues. CDR3: CASSLLASGDTQYF. As DNA, the CDR3 is TGTGCCAGCAGCTTATTGGCTAGCGGAGATACGCAGTATTTT.

This clonotype came up many times. The V call is TRBV10-3, the J call TRBJ2-3, with no clear D. The CDR3 length is 14 residues. The V gene lost 11 bases and the J gene lost 1 base, with 16 bases spanning the gap. Per the germline V gene, CDR1 is ENHRY and CDR2 is SYGVKD. The CDR3 DNA sequence: TGTGCCGTTCTTGGCGGACCCCGCACAGATACGCAGTATTTT. Protein: CAVLGGPRTDTQYF.